This TCR beta chain was found in a study of cytomegalovirus exposure and HLA in healthy donors. Sequenced by immunoSEQ multiplex PCR; TCRdb stores in-frame clones only, minus some. Among 150,000 to 200,000 clones listed, 75% to 95% were seen once. Source material: PBMCs. The source is a woman aged 18-30 years in good health and CMV-seropositive.

The DNA for the CDR3 is TGTGCCAGCAGTTTATCCTTTGCGGGGGCCAACGTCCTGACTTTC. Translating it yields CASSLSFAGANVLTF. The chain links TRBV27 to TRBJ2-6; D not certain. Germline assignment: CDR1 MNHEY and CDR2 SMNVEV (reference sequence). V lost 0 bases and J lost 4, with 7 bases in between. The length of the CDR3 is 15 residues.